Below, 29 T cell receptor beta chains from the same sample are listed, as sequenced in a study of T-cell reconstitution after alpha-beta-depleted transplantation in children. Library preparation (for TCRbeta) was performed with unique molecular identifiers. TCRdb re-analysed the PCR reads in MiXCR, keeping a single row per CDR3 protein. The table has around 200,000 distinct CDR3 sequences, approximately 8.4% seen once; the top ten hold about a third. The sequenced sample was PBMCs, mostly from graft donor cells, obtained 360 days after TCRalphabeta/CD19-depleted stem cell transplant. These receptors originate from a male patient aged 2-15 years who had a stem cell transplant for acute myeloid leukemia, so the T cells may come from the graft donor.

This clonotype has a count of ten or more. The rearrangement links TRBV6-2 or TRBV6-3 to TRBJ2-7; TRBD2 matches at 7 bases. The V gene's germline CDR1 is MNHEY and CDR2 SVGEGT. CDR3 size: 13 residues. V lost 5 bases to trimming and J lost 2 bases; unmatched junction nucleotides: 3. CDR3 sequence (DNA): TGTGCCAGCAGTAACGGACTAGCCTACGAGCAGTACTTC. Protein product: CASSNGLAYEQYF.

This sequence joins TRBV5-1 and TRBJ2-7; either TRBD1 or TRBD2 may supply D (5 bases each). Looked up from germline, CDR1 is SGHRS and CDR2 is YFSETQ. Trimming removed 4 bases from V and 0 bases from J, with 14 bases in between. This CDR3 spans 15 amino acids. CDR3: CASSDAPGSSYEQYF. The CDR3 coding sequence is TGCGCCAGCAGCGACGCCCCAGGGAGCTCCTACGAGCAGTACTTC.

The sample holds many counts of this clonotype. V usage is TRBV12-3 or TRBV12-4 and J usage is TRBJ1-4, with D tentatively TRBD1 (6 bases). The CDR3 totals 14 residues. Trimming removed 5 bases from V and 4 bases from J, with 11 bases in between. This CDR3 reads CASSRRQDNEKLFF. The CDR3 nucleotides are TGTGCCAGCAGTCGCCGACAGGATAATGAAAAACTGTTTTTT.

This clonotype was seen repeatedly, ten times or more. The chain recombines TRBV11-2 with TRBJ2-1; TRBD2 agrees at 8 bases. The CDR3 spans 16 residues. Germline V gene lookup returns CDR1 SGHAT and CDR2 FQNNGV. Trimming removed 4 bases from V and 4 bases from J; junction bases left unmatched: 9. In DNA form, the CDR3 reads TGTGCCAGCAGCTCATTAGCGGGACCCCGATACAATGAGCAGTTCTTC. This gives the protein CASSSLAGPRYNEQFF.

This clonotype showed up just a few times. CDR3 sequence: CSVEGQRVEGARYNEQFF. DNA of the CDR3: TGCAGCGTTGAAGGTCAAAGGGTGGAGGGGGCCCGTTACAATGAGCAGTTCTTC. The genes are TRBV29-1 and TRBJ2-1; weak D call: TRBD1 (7 bases). The CDR3 consists of 18 residues. The germline V gene encodes CDR1 SQVTM and CDR2 ANQGSEA. The V gene lost 1 base and the J gene lost 4 bases, with 23 bases spanning the gap.

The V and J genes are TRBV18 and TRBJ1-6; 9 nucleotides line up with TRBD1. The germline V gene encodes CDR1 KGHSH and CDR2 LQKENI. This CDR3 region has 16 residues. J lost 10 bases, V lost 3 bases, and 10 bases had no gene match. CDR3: CASSPIGGQGRSPLHF. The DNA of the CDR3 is TGTGCCAGCTCACCGATTGGGGGACAGGGAAGGTCACCCCTCCACTTT. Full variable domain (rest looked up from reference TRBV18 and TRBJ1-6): NAGVMQNPRHLVRRRGQEARLRCSPMKGHSHVYWYRQLPEEGLKFMVYLQKENIIDESGMPKERFSAEFPKEGPSILRIQQVVRGDSAAYFCASSPIGGQGRSPLHFGNGTRLTVT.

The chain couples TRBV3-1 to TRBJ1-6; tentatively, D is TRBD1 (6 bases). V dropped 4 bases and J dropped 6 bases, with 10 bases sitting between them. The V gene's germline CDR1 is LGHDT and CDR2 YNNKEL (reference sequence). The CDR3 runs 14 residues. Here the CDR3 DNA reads TGTGCCAGCAGCCCTCGACAGGTTAATTCACCCCTCCACTTT. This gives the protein CASSPRQVNSPLHF.

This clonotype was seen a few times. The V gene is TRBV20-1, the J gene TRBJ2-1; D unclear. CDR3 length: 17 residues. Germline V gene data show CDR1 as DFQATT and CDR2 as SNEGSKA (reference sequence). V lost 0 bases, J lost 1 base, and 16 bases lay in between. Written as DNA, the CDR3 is TGCAGTGCTAGAGATTCGGCAGCCCCTGGGTCCTACAATGAGCAGTTCTTC. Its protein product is CSARDSAAPGSYNEQFF.

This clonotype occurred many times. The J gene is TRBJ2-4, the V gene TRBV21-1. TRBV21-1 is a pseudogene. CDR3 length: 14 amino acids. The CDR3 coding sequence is TGTGCCAGCAGCAAAGTTGGCTATCCGGACATTCAGTACTTC. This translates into CASSKVGYPDIQYF.

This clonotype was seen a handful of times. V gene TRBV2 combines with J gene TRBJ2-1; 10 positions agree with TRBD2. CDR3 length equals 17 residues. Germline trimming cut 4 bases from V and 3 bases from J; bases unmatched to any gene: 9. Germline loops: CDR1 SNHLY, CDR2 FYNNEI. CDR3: CASSAASGGGYYNEQFF. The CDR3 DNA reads TGTGCCAGCAGTGCAGCTAGCGGGGGAGGTTACTACAATGAGCAGTTCTTC. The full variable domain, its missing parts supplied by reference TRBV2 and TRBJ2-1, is EPEVTQTPSHQVTQMGQEVILRCVPISNHLYFYWYRQILGQKVEFLVSFYNNEISEKSEIFDDQFSVERPDGSNFTLKIRSTKLEDSAMYFCASSAASGGGYYNEQFFGPGTRLTVL.

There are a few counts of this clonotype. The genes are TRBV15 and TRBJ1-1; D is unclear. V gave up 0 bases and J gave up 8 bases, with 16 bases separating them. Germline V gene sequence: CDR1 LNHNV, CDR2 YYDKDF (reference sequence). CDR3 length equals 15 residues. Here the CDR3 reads CATSRDMAGPYEAFF. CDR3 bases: TGTGCCACCAGCAGAGATATGGCCGGGCCCTACGAAGCTTTCTTT. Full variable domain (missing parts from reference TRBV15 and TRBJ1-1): DAMVIQNPRYQVTQFGKPVTLSCSQTLNHNVMYWYQQKSSQAPKLLFHYYDKDFNNEADTPDNFQSRRPNTSFCFLDIRSPGLGDTAMYLCATSRDMAGPYEAFFGQGTRLTVV.

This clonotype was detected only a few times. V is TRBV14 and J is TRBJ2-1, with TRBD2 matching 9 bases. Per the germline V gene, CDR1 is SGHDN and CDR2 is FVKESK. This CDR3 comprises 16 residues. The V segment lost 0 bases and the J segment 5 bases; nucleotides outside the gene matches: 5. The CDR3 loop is CASSQDGGGANNEQFF. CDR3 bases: TGTGCCAGCAGCCAAGATGGCGGGGGGGCCAACAATGAGCAGTTCTTC.

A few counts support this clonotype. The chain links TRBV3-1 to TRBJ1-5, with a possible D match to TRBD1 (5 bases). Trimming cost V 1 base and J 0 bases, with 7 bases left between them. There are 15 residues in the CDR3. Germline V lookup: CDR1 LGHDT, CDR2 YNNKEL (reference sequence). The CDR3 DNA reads TGTGCCAGCAGCCAAGGGGGGGTTAGCAATCAGCCCCAGCATTTT. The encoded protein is CASSQGGVSNQPQHF.

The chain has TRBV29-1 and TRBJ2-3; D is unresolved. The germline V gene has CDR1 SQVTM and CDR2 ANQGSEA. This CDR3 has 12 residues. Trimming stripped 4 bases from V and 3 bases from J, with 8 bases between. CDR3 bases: TGCAGCGTTGTTTGGGTTACAGATACGCAGTATTTT. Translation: CSVVWVTDTQYF.

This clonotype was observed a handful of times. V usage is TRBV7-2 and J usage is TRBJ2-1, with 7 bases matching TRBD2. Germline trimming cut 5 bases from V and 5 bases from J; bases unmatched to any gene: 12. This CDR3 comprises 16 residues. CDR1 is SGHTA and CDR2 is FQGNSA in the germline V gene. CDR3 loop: CASSLTGGLPNNEQFF. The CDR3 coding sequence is TGTGCCAGCAGCCTTACCGGGGGACTACCTAACAATGAGCAGTTCTTC. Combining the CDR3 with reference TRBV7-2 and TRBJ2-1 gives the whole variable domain GAGVSQSPSNKVTEKGKDVELRCDPISGHTALYWYRQSLGQGLEFLIYFQGNSAPDKSGLPSDRFSAERTGGSVSTLTIQRTQQEDSAVYLCASSLTGGLPNNEQFFGPGTRLTVL.

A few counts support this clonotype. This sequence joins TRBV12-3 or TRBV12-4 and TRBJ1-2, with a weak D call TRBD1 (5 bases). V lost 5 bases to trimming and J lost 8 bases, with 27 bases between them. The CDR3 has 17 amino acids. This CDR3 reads CASSPLIGGAAAKGYTF. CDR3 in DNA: TGTGCCAGCAGTCCACTGATCGGCGGGGCCGCGGCCAAGGGCTACACCTTC.

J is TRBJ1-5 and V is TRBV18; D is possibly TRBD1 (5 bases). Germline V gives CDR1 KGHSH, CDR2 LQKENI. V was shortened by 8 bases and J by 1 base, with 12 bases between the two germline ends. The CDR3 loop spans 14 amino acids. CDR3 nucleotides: TGTGCCAGCGCAGGGCGGGACAGCAATCAGCCCCAGCATTTT. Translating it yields CASAGRDSNQPQHF.

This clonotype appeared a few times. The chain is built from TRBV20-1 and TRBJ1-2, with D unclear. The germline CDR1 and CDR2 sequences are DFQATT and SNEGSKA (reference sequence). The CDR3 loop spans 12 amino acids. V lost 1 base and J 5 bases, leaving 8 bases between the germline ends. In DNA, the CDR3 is TGCAGTGCTAGAGTGGCAGCTTATGGCTACACCTTC. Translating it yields CSARVAAYGYTF.

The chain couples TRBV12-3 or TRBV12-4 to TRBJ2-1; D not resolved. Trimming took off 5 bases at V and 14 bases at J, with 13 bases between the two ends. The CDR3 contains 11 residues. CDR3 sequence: CASSLGSIEFF. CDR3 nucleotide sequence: TGTGCCAGCAGTCTGGGCAGTATCGAGTTCTTC.

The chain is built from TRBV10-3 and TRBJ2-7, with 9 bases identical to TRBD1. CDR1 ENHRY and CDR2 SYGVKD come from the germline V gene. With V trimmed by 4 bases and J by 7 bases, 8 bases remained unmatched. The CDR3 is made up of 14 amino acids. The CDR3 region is CAISGTGALREQYF. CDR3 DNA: TGTGCCATCAGTGGGACAGGGGCTTTACGTGAGCAGTACTTC.

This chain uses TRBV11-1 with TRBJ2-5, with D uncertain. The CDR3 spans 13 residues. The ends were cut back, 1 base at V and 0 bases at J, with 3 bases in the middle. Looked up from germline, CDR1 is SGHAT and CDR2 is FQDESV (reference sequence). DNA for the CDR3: TGTGCCAGCAGCTTAGTTGACCAAGAGACCCAGTACTTC. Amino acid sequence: CASSLVDQETQYF.

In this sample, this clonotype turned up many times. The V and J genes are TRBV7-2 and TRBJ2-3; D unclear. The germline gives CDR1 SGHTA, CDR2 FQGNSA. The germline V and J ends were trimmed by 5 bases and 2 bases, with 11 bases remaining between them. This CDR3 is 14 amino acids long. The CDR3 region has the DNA TGTGCCAGCAGCCTAGTCGGACCCACAGATACGCAGTATTTT. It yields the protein CASSLVGPTDTQYF.

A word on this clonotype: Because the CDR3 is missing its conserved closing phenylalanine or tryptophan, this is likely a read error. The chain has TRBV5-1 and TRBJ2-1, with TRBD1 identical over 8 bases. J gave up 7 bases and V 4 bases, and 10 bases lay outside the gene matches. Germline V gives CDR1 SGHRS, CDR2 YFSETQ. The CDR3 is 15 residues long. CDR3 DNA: TGCGCCAGCAGCCCCGGGACAGGTAAAAGAAATGAGCAGTTCTGC. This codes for CASSPGTGKRNEQFC.

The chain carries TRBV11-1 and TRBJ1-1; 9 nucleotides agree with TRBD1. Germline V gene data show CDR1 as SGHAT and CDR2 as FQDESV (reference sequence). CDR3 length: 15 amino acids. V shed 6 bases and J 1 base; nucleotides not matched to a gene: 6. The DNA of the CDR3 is TGTGCCAGCAGGGCGGGGACAGGGTCGAACACTGAAGCTTTCTTT. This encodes CASRAGTGSNTEAFF.

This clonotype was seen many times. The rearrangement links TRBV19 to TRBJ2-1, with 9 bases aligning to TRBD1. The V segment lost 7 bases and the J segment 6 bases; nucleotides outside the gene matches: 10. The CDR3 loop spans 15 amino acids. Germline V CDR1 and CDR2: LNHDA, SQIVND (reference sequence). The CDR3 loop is CASTKLDRGGNEQFF. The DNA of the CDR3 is TGTGCCAGTACCAAACTGGACAGGGGAGGCAATGAGCAGTTCTTC.

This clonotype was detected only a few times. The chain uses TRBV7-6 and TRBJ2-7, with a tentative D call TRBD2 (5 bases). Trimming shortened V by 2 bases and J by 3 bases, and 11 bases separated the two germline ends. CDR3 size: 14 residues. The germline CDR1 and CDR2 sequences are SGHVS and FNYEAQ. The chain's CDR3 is CASSLNGIYYEQYF. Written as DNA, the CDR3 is TGTGCCAGCAGCTTAAACGGGATCTACTACGAGCAGTACTTC. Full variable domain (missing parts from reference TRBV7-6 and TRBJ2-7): GAGVSQSPRYKVTKRGQDVALRCDPISGHVSLYWYRQALGQGPEFLTYFNYEAQQDKSGLPNDRFSAERPEGSISTLTIQRTEQRDSAMYRCASSLNGIYYEQYFGPGTRLTVT.

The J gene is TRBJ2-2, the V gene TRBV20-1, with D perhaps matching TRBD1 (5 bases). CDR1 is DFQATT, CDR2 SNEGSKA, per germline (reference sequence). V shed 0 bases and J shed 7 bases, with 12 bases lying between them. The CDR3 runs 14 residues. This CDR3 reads CSARDGARFGELFF. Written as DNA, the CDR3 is TGCAGTGCTAGAGATGGGGCCCGCTTCGGGGAGCTGTTTTTT.

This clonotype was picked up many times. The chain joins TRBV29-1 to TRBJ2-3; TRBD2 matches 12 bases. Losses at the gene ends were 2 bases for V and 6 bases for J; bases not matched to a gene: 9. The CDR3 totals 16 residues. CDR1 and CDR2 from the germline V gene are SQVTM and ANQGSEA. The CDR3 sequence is CSVEMDETSGSDTQYF. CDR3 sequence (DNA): TGCAGCGTTGAAATGGACGAGACTAGCGGGAGTGATACGCAGTATTTT.

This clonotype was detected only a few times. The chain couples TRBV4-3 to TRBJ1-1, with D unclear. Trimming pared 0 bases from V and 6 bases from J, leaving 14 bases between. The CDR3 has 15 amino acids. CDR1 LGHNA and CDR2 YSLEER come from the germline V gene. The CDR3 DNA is TGCGCCAGCAGCCAAGACTTGGGGAAAGCGGCTGAAGCTTTCTTT. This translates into CASSQDLGKAAEAFF.